Each of the 31 T cell receptor beta chains below was sequenced from the same sample in a study of blood T cell repertoires in COVID-19. Assay: immunoSEQ multiplex PCR; the TCRdb copy retains only in-frame clones and omits some. This repertoire shows 150,000 or so clones, over 75% found once; its top ten account for around 8%. The sequenced sample was peripheral blood. The receptors come from a woman aged 60-70 years with COVID-19, enrolled during active disease.

The chain is built from TRBV4-3 and TRBJ1-3; no reliable D call. Trimming took 0 bases from V and 0 from J, leaving 18 bases between them. Germline-derived CDR1 and CDR2 are LGHNA and YSLEER. The CDR3 sequence is 19 residues long. The CDR3 nucleotides are TGCGCCAGCAGCCAAGATCGGGCCACGGGAACCAGCTCTGGAAACACCATATATTTT. As protein: CASSQDRATGTSSGNTIYF.

J is TRBJ1-1 and V is TRBV6-2 or TRBV6-3; TRBD1 agrees at 7 bases. The V segment lost 2 bases and the J segment 4 bases; nucleotides outside the gene matches: 10. Germline CDR1 and CDR2: MNHEY and SVGEGT. CDR3 length: 16 residues. The CDR3 coding sequence is TGTGCCAGCAGTTACCGGACAGGCCCCACGCGCACTGAAGCTTTCTTT. Translated: CASSYRTGPTRTEAFF.

Comment on this clone: Other DNA sequences within the sample encode an identical CDR3. This chain links TRBV6-5 with TRBJ2-7; tentatively, D is TRBD1 (6 bases). This CDR3 comprises 15 residues. Germline values: CDR1 MNHEY, CDR2 SVGAGI. Between the trimmed V and J ends, which lost 0 bases and 1 base, there was a span of 10 bases. CDR3 amino acids: CASSYSAGQSYEQYF. CDR3 sequence (DNA): TGTGCCAGCAGTTACTCTGCTGGACAGTCCTACGAGCAGTACTTC.

The chain uses TRBV6-5 and TRBJ2-7; D uncertain. V was trimmed by 5 bases and J by 4 bases, leaving 18 bases between them. This CDR3 has 15 amino acids. Germline-derived CDR1 and CDR2 are MNHEY and SVGAGI. In DNA form, the CDR3 reads TGTGCCAGCAGTCGAGACAAGCCCCAGGCTTACGAGCAGTACTTC. Amino acid sequence: CASSRDKPQAYEQYF.

This chain joins TRBV5-1 and TRBJ1-4, with D perhaps matching TRBD1 (6 bases). Germline CDR1 reads SGHRS; CDR2 reads YFSETQ. The ends were cut back, 2 bases at V and 0 bases at J, with 17 bases in the middle. The CDR3 runs 18 residues. The CDR3 sequence: CASSFAWTDLATNEKLFF. In nucleotides, the CDR3 is TGCGCCAGCAGCTTCGCCTGGACAGACTTAGCAACTAATGAAAAACTGTTTTTT.

The rearrangement links TRBV28 to TRBJ2-7; 10 bases map to TRBD1. V was pared by 5 bases and J by 0 bases, with 7 bases of the junction left unmatched. There are 16 residues in the CDR3. Germline lookup yields CDR1 MDHEN and CDR2 SYDVKM. The CDR3: CASSLQTGGFSYEQYF. The CDR3 DNA sequence: TGTGCCAGCAGTCTGCAGACAGGGGGCTTCTCCTACGAGCAGTACTTC.

The rearrangement joins TRBV9 to TRBJ2-1; maybe TRBD1 (5 bases). Trimming pared 3 bases from V and 6 bases from J, leaving 16 bases between. The CDR3 is 15 amino acids. Germline V gene data show CDR1 as SGDLS and CDR2 as YYNGEE. The CDR3 is CASSATGRESNEQFF. For the CDR3, the DNA is TGTGCCAGCAGCGCTACGGGCAGGGAATCCAATGAGCAGTTCTTC.

The chain employs TRBV2 and TRBJ2-5, with 10 positions matching TRBD1. This CDR3 has 16 residues. Germline CDR1 and CDR2: SNHLY and FYNNEI. Losses at the gene ends were 9 bases for V and 2 bases for J; bases not matched to a gene: 12. The CDR3 sequence is CASGDRGTSRQETQYF. CDR3 DNA sequence: TGTGCCAGTGGGGACAGGGGAACGAGTCGGCAAGAGACCCAGTACTTC.

This chain uses TRBV19 with TRBJ1-2; D perhaps matches TRBD1 (6 bases). Germline CDR1 LNHDA, CDR2 SQIVND (reference sequence). The CDR3 runs to 18 residues. The V end lost 4 bases, the J end lost 6 bases, and 27 bases lay between the germline ends. For the CDR3, the DNA is TGTGCCAGTAGTAGTTACCCGGACAGCGGGGGGCTGCTCAATGGCTACACCTTC. It encodes CASSSYPDSGGLLNGYTF.

This clone was observed a handful of times. The chain links TRBV5-1 to TRBJ2-2, with 9 bases aligning to TRBD1. The V segment lost 6 bases and the J segment 0 bases; nucleotides outside the gene matches: 9. This CDR3 has 17 residues. Germline loops: CDR1 SGHRS, CDR2 YFSETQ. The CDR3 nucleotides are TGCGCCAGCACCCGTGGGCGGGACAGGGCGAACACCGGGGAGCTGTTTTTT. Encoded protein: CASTRGRDRANTGELFF.

The V and J genes are TRBV28 and TRBJ1-6, with a possible D match to TRBD1 (5 bases). CDR3 length: 15 amino acids. V lost 3 bases and J 5 bases, leaving 11 bases between the germline ends. The V gene's germline CDR1 is MDHEN and CDR2 SYDVKM. CDR3: CASSFIQAHNSPLHF. The CDR3 DNA follows: TGTGCCAGCAGTTTCATACAGGCCCATAATTCACCCCTCCACTTT.

This clone was seen a few times. This chain uses TRBV7-3 with TRBJ2-3, with D possibly TRBD1 on 5 matching bases. CDR1 is SGHTA, CDR2 FQGTGA, per germline. V gave up 5 bases and J gave up 9 bases, with 21 bases separating them. This CDR3 region has 15 residues. The CDR3 loop reads CASSQGPTNPTTQYF. In DNA, the CDR3 is TGTGCCAGCAGCCAGGGCCCGACCAACCCAACCACGCAGTATTTT.

The V call is TRBV25-1, the J call TRBJ1-2; D is perhaps TRBD1 (6 bases). The germline V gene encodes CDR1 MGHDK and CDR2 SYGVNS. This CDR3 has 15 residues. Deletions cut 2 bases from V and 3 bases from J, with 13 bases between. In nucleotides, the CDR3 is TGTGCCAGCAGTGAAATGGGGGGGGCTTACTATGGCTACACCTTC. It encodes CASSEMGGAYYGYTF.

The chain joins TRBV19 to TRBJ1-4; no clear D gene. The CDR3 contains 16 residues. Trimming shortened V by 5 bases and J by 2 bases, and 15 bases separated the two germline ends. The germline V gene has CDR1 LNHDA and CDR2 SQIVND (reference sequence). CDR3 sequence: CASSAYLIQTNEKLFF. CDR3 in DNA: TGTGCCAGTAGTGCATACCTGATCCAGACTAATGAAAAACTGTTTTTT.

This clone was counted once. V is TRBV24-1 and J is TRBJ1-3; possible D gene TRBD1, 5 bases. Germline lookup yields CDR1 KGHDR and CDR2 SFDVKD. The CDR3 has 13 amino acids. V shed 3 bases and J shed 4 bases, with 6 bases lying between them. CDR3: CATSDAGGNTIYF. Written as DNA, the CDR3 is TGTGCCACCAGTGATGCAGGGGGAAACACCATATATTTT.

This chain uses TRBV30 with TRBJ1-1; 7 bases map to TRBD1. The CDR3 length is 13 residues. CDR1 is GTSNPN, CDR2 SVGIG, per germline (reference sequence). Losses at the gene ends were 2 bases for V and 6 bases for J; bases not matched to a gene: 6. CDR3 protein: CAWSPDTGAEAFF. CDR3 nucleotide sequence: TGTGCCTGGAGTCCTGATACAGGGGCTGAAGCTTTCTTT.

In its sample, this clone was seen a few times. The V call is TRBV2, the J call TRBJ2-2; the D gene is possibly TRBD2 (7 bases). Germline-derived CDR1 and CDR2 are SNHLY and FYNNEI. The CDR3 is 17 residues long. Trimming removed 6 bases at V and 3 bases at J, with 20 bases between. CDR3 sequence: CASRIKARGGDTGELFF. The CDR3 DNA is TGTGCCAGCAGGATCAAGGCGAGGGGGGGCGACACCGGGGAGCTGTTTTTT.

The chain carries TRBV9 and TRBJ1-2, with TRBD1 matching over 7 bases. This CDR3 contains 15 residues. Germline CDR1 reads SGDLS; CDR2 reads YYNGEE. V shed 0 bases, J shed 3 bases, and the junction held 5 bases outside the gene matches. The CDR3 loop reads CASSVAEGADYGYTF. The CDR3, as DNA: TGTGCCAGCAGCGTAGCCGAGGGGGCGGACTATGGCTACACCTTC.

The chain employs TRBV5-1 and TRBJ1-1; 7 bases line up with TRBD1. Germline CDR1 is SGHRS and CDR2 is YFSETQ. The CDR3 covers 16 residues. V lost 4 bases, J lost 0 bases, and 9 bases stayed unmatched. The CDR3 sequence: CASSPGTDYMNTEAFF. The CDR3 nucleotides are TGCGCCAGCAGCCCCGGGACAGACTACATGAACACTGAAGCTTTCTTT.

This sequence joins TRBV10-3 and TRBJ2-1, with TRBD2 matching over 10 bases. The CDR3 is 15 amino acids. The trim removed 2 bases at V and 7 bases at J, leaving 5 bases unmatched. CDR1 and CDR2 from the germline V gene are ENHRY and SYGVKD. As DNA, the CDR3 is TGTGCCATCAGTGAGGTAGCGGGGGGCCTGAATGAGCAGTTCTTC. It is translated as CAISEVAGGLNEQFF.

The gene calls are TRBV6-4 and TRBJ2-7, with TRBD2 as a possible D gene (5 bases). V was clipped by 5 bases and J by 0 bases, with 14 bases between them. The CDR3 spans 15 residues. Germline values: CDR1 MRHNA, CDR2 SNTAGT. This CDR3 reads CASSPFPGFSYEQYF. CDR3 DNA sequence: TGTGCCAGCAGTCCCTTCCCGGGGTTCTCCTACGAGCAGTACTTC.

CDR3 in DNA: TGTGCCAGTAGTATAAGGGGTACCGGGGAGCTGTTTTTT. It yields the protein CASSIRGTGELFF. This sequence joins TRBV19 and TRBJ2-2; D might be TRBD1 (5 bases). Germline V lookup: CDR1 LNHDA, CDR2 SQIVND (reference sequence). The CDR3 has 13 residues. Trimming pared 2 bases from V and 5 bases from J, leaving 6 bases between.

This clone showed up just once. The V and J genes are TRBV28 and TRBJ2-4, with a tentative D call TRBD1 (5 bases). Germline V lookup: CDR1 MDHEN, CDR2 SYDVKM. There are 15 residues in the CDR3. The ends were cut back, 2 bases at V and 7 bases at J, with 15 bases in the middle. CDR3 protein: CASSLGQVKMNIQYF. For the CDR3, the DNA is TGTGCCAGCAGTTTAGGACAAGTTAAAATGAACATTCAGTACTTC.

The J gene is TRBJ1-5, the V gene TRBV5-1; possibly TRBD1 for D (5 bases). Germline V gene sequence: CDR1 SGHRS, CDR2 YFSETQ. The CDR3 runs to 14 residues. V lost 7 bases, J lost 3 bases, and 14 bases lay in between. The CDR3 region is CASAGGPINQPQHF. The DNA of the CDR3 is TGCGCCAGCGCGGGGGGTCCAATCAATCAGCCCCAGCATTTT. Drawing the rest from reference TRBV5-1 and TRBJ1-5, the complete variable domain is KAGVTQTPRYLIKTRGQQVTLSCSPISGHRSVSWYQQTPGQGLQFLFEYFSETQRNKGNFPGRFSGRQFSNSRSEMNVSTLELGDSALYLCASAGGPINQPQHFGDGTRLSIL.

The rearrangement links TRBV6-5 to TRBJ2-7, with D possibly being TRBD1 (5 bases). The CDR3 length is 14 residues. Germline V gene lookup returns CDR1 MNHEY and CDR2 SVGAGI. V lost 3 bases and J 2 bases, leaving 11 bases between the germline ends. The CDR3 protein is CASSYQGGPYEQYF. In DNA, the CDR3 is TGTGCCAGCAGTTATCAGGGTGGTCCCTACGAGCAGTACTTC.

V gene TRBV4-3 combines with J gene TRBJ2-3, with 8 bases identical to TRBD2. J lost 2 bases, V lost 4 bases, and 5 bases had no gene match. The CDR3 is 15 amino acids. In germline, CDR1 is LGHNA, CDR2 YSLEER. DNA for the CDR3: TGCGCCAGCAGCCCCCGGGGGGGCGACACAGATACGCAGTATTTT. It is translated as CASSPRGGDTDTQYF.

The chain joins TRBV2 to TRBJ1-5; D remains unclear. V shed 8 bases and J shed 15 bases, with 17 bases lying between them. Germline V gene sequence: CDR1 SNHLY, CDR2 FYNNEI. CDR3 length: 11 amino acids. CDR3 residues: CASWQRGRGHF. The CDR3 DNA reads as TGTGCCAGCTGGCAGCGAGGGCGTGGGCATTTT.

CDR3 loop: CASSYSRDTANYGYTF. The CDR3 nucleotides are TGTGCCAGCAGTTACTCGAGGGACACCGCTAACTATGGCTACACCTTC. This sequence joins TRBV6-6 and TRBJ1-2; maybe TRBD1 (6 bases). The CDR3 totals 16 residues. V gave up 0 bases and J gave up 0 bases, with 11 bases separating them. Germline values: CDR1 MNHNY, CDR2 SVGAGI (reference sequence).

The gene calls are TRBV12-5 and TRBJ1-5; 8 bases fit TRBD1. The CDR3 totals 18 residues. Germline assignment: CDR1 LGHNT and CDR2 FRNRAP. The V and J ends lost 0 bases and 4 bases, in that order; junction bases with no gene match: 11. The CDR3 DNA reads TGTGCTAGTGGTTTGGTACCTCGGACAGGGTTTTGGAATCAGCCCCAGCATTTT. Protein sequence: CASGLVPRTGFWNQPQHF.

V and J are TRBV4-1 and TRBJ2-1; TRBD2 aligns across 7 bases. CDR3 length: 16 amino acids. CDR1 is MGHRA, CDR2 YSYEKL, per germline. With V trimmed by 4 bases and J by 2 bases, 8 bases remained unmatched. CDR3 loop: CASSRSLAETYNEQFF. Written as DNA, the CDR3 is TGCGCCAGCAGCCGGAGCCTAGCGGAGACCTACAATGAGCAGTTCTTC.

V and J are TRBV15 and TRBJ1-6; maybe TRBD1 (5 bases). This CDR3 spans 15 amino acids. The V gene's germline CDR1 is LNHNV and CDR2 YYDKDF (reference sequence). V was trimmed by 0 bases and J by 10 bases, leaving 13 bases between them. Here the CDR3 DNA reads TGTGCCACCAGCAGAGATCGGCAGGGTGACTCACCCCTCCACTTT. It specifies CATSRDRQGDSPLHF.